A selection of T cell receptor beta chains follows, all from one sample in a study of blood T cells in healthy people across ages. A single record per CDR3 protein comes from TCRdb applying MiXCR to the 5' RACE reads. The data hold approximately 1.5 million distinct CDR3 sequences, with roughly two fifths observed a single time. Sequenced sample: blood. The source of these receptors is a woman in her late teens or twenties in good health. CDR3s leave out the opening cysteine and the closing phenylalanine or tryptophan. The order of the fields is D gene, V gene, clone size, CDR3 protein. A D gene is named only where the DNA matches it firmly. The listing skips clone size in some rows; elsewhere it reads once, few, many or a size class.

d_call: NA; v_call: TRBV7-2; clone_size: NA; cdr3_aa: ASRHRESTGELF
d_call: TRBD2; v_call: TRBV20-1; clone_size: NA; cdr3_aa: SAQGLAGGGTDTQY
d_call: NA; v_call: TRBV20-1; clone_size: NA; cdr3_aa: SARDPRRGLTDTQY
d_call: NA; v_call: TRBV4-3; clone_size: few; cdr3_aa: ASSDRPAIYGYT
d_call: NA; v_call: TRBV4-1; clone_size: NA; cdr3_aa: ASSQAAGPGDNEQF
d_call: NA; v_call: TRBV28; clone_size: NA; cdr3_aa: ASSTLASYEQY
d_call: TRBD2; v_call: TRBV6-5; clone_size: NA; cdr3_aa: ASSPLAGMDEQY
d_call: NA; v_call: TRBV10-1; clone_size: many; cdr3_aa: ASSESSNTGELF
d_call: NA; v_call: TRBV7-9; clone_size: NA; cdr3_aa: ASSFLRAPYNEQF
d_call: NA; v_call: TRBV20-1; clone_size: NA; cdr3_aa: SARVAESYQETQY
d_call: NA; v_call: TRBV6-2/TRBV6-3; clone_size: NA; cdr3_aa: ASRTVGEHFTQY
d_call: NA; v_call: TRBV28; clone_size: NA; cdr3_aa: ASTDGTGHFNEQF
d_call: NA; v_call: TRBV25-1; clone_size: few; cdr3_aa: ASSELGGNEQF
d_call: TRBD1; v_call: TRBV20-1; clone_size: few; cdr3_aa: SAAGRGSFGYT
d_call: NA; v_call: TRBV10-3; clone_size: NA; cdr3_aa: AISPSPSYNEQF
d_call: NA; v_call: TRBV7-2; clone_size: few; cdr3_aa: ASTSAKSYGYT
d_call: NA; v_call: TRBV20-1; clone_size: few; cdr3_aa: SATPHARGAVDTQY
d_call: NA; v_call: TRBV4-3; clone_size: few; cdr3_aa: ASSQDQETYNEQF
d_call: NA; v_call: TRBV6-6; clone_size: NA; cdr3_aa: ASRPRGGIHEQF
d_call: TRBD1; v_call: TRBV5-1; clone_size: few; cdr3_aa: ASSVGDREVTEAF
d_call: TRBD1; v_call: TRBV7-2; clone_size: NA; cdr3_aa: ASSVGQPTYEQY
d_call: NA; v_call: TRBV9; clone_size: NA; cdr3_aa: ASSVATRYNEQY
d_call: TRBD1; v_call: TRBV20-1; clone_size: NA; cdr3_aa: SARSGTGRYEQY
d_call: TRBD1; v_call: TRBV4-3; clone_size: few; cdr3_aa: ASGQDRGQFNSPLH
d_call: NA; v_call: TRBV12-3/TRBV12-4; clone_size: NA; cdr3_aa: ASSFGQLIGTDTQY
d_call: NA; v_call: TRBV15; clone_size: NA; cdr3_aa: ATSSLSGYGEAF
d_call: TRBD2; v_call: TRBV25-1; clone_size: NA; cdr3_aa: ASSEHPRTSGGTALSYNEQF
d_call: TRBD1; v_call: TRBV10-3; clone_size: many; cdr3_aa: AISGQGVYEQY
d_call: TRBD1; v_call: TRBV4-2; clone_size: NA; cdr3_aa: ASSPKIQGSSYNEQY
d_call: NA; v_call: TRBV15; clone_size: few; cdr3_aa: ATSRVEGLRHGYT
d_call: NA; v_call: TRBV7-9; clone_size: few; cdr3_aa: ASSPSSEPHEQF
d_call: TRBD1; v_call: TRBV29-1; clone_size: once; cdr3_aa: SVDSGQGDEAF
d_call: NA; v_call: TRBV18; clone_size: NA; cdr3_aa: ASSPRIDEQY
d_call: NA; v_call: TRBV4-1; clone_size: few; cdr3_aa: ASSQVGGRAEQY
d_call: NA; v_call: TRBV20-1; clone_size: NA; cdr3_aa: SARVLSTKNIQY
d_call: TRBD1; v_call: TRBV9; clone_size: NA; cdr3_aa: ASSVTDRGIGEQY
d_call: TRBD1; v_call: TRBV29-1; clone_size: NA; cdr3_aa: SVEIRDRYNEQF
d_call: TRBD2; v_call: TRBV2; clone_size: NA; cdr3_aa: ASSVTSVRETQF
d_call: NA; v_call: TRBV28; clone_size: few; cdr3_aa: ASSLFQGEAYEQY
d_call: NA; v_call: TRBV24-1; clone_size: NA; cdr3_aa: ATGRYSYNEQF
d_call: NA; v_call: TRBV20-1; clone_size: many; cdr3_aa: SAGSLRGNQPQH
d_call: NA; v_call: TRBV2; clone_size: NA; cdr3_aa: ASRTETAYEQY
d_call: TRBD2; v_call: TRBV20-1; clone_size: few; cdr3_aa: SARTGVGLNPFDTQY
d_call: NA; v_call: TRBV7-3; clone_size: NA; cdr3_aa: PSSQKTQSSYNEQF
d_call: TRBD2; v_call: TRBV27; clone_size: NA; cdr3_aa: ASSLDSGRASYTDTQY
d_call: NA; v_call: TRBV4-3; clone_size: few; cdr3_aa: ASSQDGRTASYGYT
d_call: NA; v_call: TRBV20-1; clone_size: few; cdr3_aa: SAREWGKDGYT
d_call: NA; v_call: TRBV7-7; clone_size: NA; cdr3_aa: TSSLSWGAYNEQF
d_call: NA; v_call: TRBV4-1; clone_size: NA; cdr3_aa: ASSQDPSQDEQF
d_call: TRBD1; v_call: TRBV4-3; clone_size: NA; cdr3_aa: ASSQDITGGVGGYT
d_call: TRBD2; v_call: TRBV20-1; clone_size: NA; cdr3_aa: SAEGRAGSYEQY
d_call: NA; v_call: TRBV4-2; clone_size: NA; cdr3_aa: ASSQLLGTGTGEQF
d_call: NA; v_call: TRBV18; clone_size: NA; cdr3_aa: ASSPPGRGETQY
d_call: TRBD2; v_call: TRBV27; clone_size: NA; cdr3_aa: ASSFRTGGIEQY
d_call: NA; v_call: TRBV2; clone_size: few; cdr3_aa: AATANTEAF
d_call: NA; v_call: TRBV15; clone_size: few; cdr3_aa: ATSRDPGLTDGYT
d_call: TRBD1; v_call: TRBV28; clone_size: NA; cdr3_aa: ASSPRTGGKVFYSNQPQH